The subject of this entry is one T cell receptor beta chain. CDR1 and CDR2 from the germline V gene are SQVTM and ANQGSEA. This CDR3 region has 12 residues. Trimming left V 4 bases short and J 4 bases short, with 7 bases between. This sample stems from a study of control samples from healthy donors and cancer patients. Produced via immunoSEQ multiplex PCR; TCRdb's table is partial and in-frame only. The profile shows about 100,000 clones, roughly 90% of them singletons. Source material: blood. The sequence was obtained from a woman between 50 and 59 years old in good health. The V call is TRBV29-1, the J call TRBJ1-4; D may be TRBD1 (5 bases). The CDR3 protein is CSVARDNEKLFF. CDR3 bases: TGCAGCGTTGCCAGGGATAATGAAAAACTGTTTTTT.